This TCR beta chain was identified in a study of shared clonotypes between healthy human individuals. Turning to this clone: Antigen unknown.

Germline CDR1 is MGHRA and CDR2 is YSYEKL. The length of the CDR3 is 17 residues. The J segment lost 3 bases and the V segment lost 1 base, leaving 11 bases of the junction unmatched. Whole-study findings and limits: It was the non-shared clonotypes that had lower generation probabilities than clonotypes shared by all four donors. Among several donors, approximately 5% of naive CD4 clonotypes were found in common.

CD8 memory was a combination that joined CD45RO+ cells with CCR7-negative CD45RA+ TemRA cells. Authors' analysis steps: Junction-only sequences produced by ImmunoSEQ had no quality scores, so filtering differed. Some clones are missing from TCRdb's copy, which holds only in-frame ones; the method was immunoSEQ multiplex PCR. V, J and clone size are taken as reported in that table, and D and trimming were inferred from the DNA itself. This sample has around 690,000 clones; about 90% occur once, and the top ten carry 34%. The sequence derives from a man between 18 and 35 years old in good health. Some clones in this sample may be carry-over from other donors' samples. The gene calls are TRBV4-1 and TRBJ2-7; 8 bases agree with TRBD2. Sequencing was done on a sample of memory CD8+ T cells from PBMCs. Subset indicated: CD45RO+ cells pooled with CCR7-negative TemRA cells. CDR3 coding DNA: TGCGCCAGCAGCCAAGTACCCTTGGCGGGAGGCTTCTACGAGCAGTACTTC. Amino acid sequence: CASSQVPLAGGFYEQYF.